This TCR beta chain derives from a study of T cell responses to AZD1222 COVID-19 vaccine. Findings and limits, study-wide: Clonal diversity may have been underestimated in mostly white British donors. Per reports, nearly half of all spike-specific TCRs target regions that are unmutated in variants. Only a handful of AZD1222 recipients, five to seven in all, had baseline seropositivity.

Sequencing used immunoSEQ multiplex PCR; TCRdb keeps in-frame clones, though not all of them. Among 130,000 or so clones, around 85% were seen once, and the ten largest hold 7.9%. This CDR3 comprises 14 residues. Trimming removed 3 bases from V and 2 bases from J, with 11 bases in between. Germline V lookup: CDR1 KGHSH, CDR2 LQKENI. A remark on this clone: No antigen is known for it.

The source of this sequence is an adult who received the MenACWY meningococcal vaccine as a control. The source material was peripheral blood, sampled 28 days after the second dose of the MenACWY control vaccine. V gene TRBV18 combines with J gene TRBJ2-7, with D maybe TRBD1 (6 bases). This chain's CDR3 is CASSPSGQTYEQYV. In DNA form, the CDR3 reads TGTGCCAGCTCACCCTCGGGACAAACCTACGAGCAGTACGTC.